This T cell receptor (beta chain) was sequenced for a study of blood T cell repertoires in COVID-19. Looking at the study overall: PBMCs, B-cell-depleted T cells, or T cells provided the cDNA or gDNA that made up the material.

The protocol was immunoSEQ multiplex PCR, while the TCRdb copy is restricted to in-frame clones and leaves out a portion. The repertoire holds about 55,000 clones, with about four fifths as singletons. This CDR3 has 15 amino acids. V shed 0 bases, J shed 7 bases, and the junction held 7 bases outside the gene matches. The germline gives CDR1 LGHNA, CDR2 YNFKEQ. The sequence was obtained from a woman in her sixties with acute or convalescent COVID-19. The chain has TRBV4-2 and TRBJ1-2; TRBD1 aligns across 8 bases. Sequenced sample: peripheral blood. The CDR3 DNA reads TGTGCCAGCAGCCAAGATTGGGCAGGGGGCAGTGGCTACACCTTC. Translation: CASSQDWAGGSGYTF.